This T cell receptor beta chain was retrieved from a study of T-cell reconstitution after alpha-beta-depleted transplantation in children. Unique molecular identifiers were used in preparing the TCRbeta library. One entry per CDR3 protein results from TCRdb running MiXCR on the PCR reads. The table records about 610,000 distinct CDR3 sequences, roughly a tenth of them present only once. Germline V gene data show CDR1 as LNHDA and CDR2 as SQIVND (reference sequence). V was cut by 10 bases and J by 3 bases, with 16 bases left in between. The CDR3 runs to 13 residues. This chain connects TRBV19 to TRBJ2-7, with D possibly TRBD2 on 5 matching bases. The clonotype comes from a human donor who donated a stem cell graft to a child with acute myeloid leukemia. The sequencing used PBMCs from the stem cell graft donor, collected from the stem cell graft. The CDR3: CATRRPGNYEQYF. CDR3 DNA: TGTGCCACCCGGCGACCGGGGAACTACGAGCAGTACTTC. Supplemented by reference TRBV19 and TRBJ2-7, the full variable domain reads DGGITQSPKYLFRKEGQNVTLSCEQNLNHDAMYWYRQDPGQGLRLIYYSQIVNDFQKGDIAEGYSVSREKKESFPLTVTSAQKNPTAFYLCATRRPGNYEQYFGPGTRLTVT.